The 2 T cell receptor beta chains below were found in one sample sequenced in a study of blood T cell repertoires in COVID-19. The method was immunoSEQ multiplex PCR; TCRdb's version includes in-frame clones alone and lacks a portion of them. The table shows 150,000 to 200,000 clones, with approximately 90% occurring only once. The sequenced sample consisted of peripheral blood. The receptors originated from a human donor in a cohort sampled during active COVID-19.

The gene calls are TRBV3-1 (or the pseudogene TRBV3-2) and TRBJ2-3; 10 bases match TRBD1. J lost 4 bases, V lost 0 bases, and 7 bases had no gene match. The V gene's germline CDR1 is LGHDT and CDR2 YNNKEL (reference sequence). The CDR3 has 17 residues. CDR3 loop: CASSQEVGTGESDTQYF. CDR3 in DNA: TGTGCCAGCAGCCAAGAAGTAGGGACAGGGGAATCAGATACGCAGTATTTT.

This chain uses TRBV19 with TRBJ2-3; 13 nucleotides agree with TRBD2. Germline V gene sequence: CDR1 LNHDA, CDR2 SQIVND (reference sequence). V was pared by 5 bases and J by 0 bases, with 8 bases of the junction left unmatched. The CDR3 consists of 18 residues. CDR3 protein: CASSSMGLAGLSTDTQYF. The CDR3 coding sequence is TGTGCCAGTAGTTCGATGGGACTAGCGGGACTGAGCACAGATACGCAGTATTTT.